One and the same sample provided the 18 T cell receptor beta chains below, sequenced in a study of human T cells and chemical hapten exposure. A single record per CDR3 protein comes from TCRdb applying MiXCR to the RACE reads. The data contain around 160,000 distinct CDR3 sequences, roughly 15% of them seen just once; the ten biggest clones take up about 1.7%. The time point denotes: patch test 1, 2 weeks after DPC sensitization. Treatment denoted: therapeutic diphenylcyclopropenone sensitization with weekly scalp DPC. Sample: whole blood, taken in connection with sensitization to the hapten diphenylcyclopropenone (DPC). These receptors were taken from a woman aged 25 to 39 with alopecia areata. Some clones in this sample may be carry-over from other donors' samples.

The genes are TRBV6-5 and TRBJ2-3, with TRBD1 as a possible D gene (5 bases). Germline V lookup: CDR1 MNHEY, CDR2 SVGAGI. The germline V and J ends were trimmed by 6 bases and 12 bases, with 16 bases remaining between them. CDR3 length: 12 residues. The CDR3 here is CASRGRGHNQYF. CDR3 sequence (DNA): TGTGCCAGCAGGGGTAGAGGACACAATCAGTATTTT.

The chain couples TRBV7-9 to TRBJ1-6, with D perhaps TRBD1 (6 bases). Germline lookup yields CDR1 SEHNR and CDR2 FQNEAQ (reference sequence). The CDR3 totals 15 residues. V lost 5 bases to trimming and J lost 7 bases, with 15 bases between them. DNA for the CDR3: TGTGCCAGCAGCCCACCTTTCACAGGGAATTCACCCCTCCACTTT. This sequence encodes CASSPPFTGNSPLHF.

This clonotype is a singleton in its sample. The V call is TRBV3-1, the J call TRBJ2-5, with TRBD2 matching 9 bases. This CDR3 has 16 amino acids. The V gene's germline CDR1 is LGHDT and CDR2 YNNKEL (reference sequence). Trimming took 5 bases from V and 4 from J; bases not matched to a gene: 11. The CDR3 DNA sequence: TGTGCCAGCAGCTCCTTGGGACTAGCTGGTAGAGAGACCCAGTACTTC. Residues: CASSSLGLAGRETQYF.

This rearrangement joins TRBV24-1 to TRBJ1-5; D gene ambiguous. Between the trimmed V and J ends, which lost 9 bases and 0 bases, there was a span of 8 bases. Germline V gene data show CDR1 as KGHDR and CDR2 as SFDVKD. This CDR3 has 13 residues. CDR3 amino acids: CATAEYSNQPQHF. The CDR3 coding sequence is TGTGCCACCGCTGAATATAGCAATCAGCCCCAGCATTTT.

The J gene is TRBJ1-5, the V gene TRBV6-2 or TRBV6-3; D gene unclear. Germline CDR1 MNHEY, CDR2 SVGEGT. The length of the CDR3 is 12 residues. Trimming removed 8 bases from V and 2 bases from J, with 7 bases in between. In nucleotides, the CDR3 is TGTGCCAGCCAACACGGCAATCAGCCCCAGCATTTT. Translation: CASQHGNQPQHF.

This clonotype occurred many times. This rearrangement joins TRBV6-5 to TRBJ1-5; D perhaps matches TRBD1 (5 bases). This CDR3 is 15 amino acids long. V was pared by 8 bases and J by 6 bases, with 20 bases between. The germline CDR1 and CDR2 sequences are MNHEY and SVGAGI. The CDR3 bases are TGTGCCAGCCGAGGCGCAGGGCCTAAGGGTCAGCCCCAGCATTTT. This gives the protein CASRGAGPKGQPQHF.

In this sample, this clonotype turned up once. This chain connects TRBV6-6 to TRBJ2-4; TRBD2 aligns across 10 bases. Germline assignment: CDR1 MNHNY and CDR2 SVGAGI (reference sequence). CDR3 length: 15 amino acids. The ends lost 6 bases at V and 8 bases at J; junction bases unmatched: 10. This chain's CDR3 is CASRNQRGGVDIQYF. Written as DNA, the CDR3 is TGTGCCAGCAGAAATCAGCGGGGGGGCGTGGACATTCAGTACTTC.

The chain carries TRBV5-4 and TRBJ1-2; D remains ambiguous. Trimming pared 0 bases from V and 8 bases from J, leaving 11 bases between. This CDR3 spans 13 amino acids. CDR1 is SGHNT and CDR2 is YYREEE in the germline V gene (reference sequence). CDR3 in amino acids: CASSLVGAGGYTF. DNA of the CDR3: TGTGCCAGCAGCTTGGTTGGAGCCGGGGGCTACACCTTC. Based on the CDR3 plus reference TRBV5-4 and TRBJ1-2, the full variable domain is ETGVTQSPTHLIKTRGQQVTLRCSSQSGHNTVSWYQQALGQGPQFIFQYYREEENGRGNFPPRFSGLQFPNYSSELNVNALELDDSALYLCASSLVGAGGYTFGSGTRLTVV.

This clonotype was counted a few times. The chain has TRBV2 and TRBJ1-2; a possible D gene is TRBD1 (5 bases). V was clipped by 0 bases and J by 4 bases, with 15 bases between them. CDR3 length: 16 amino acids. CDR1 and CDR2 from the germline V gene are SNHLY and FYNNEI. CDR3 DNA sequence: TGTGCCAGCAGTGAAGCGGGCCTAGGGGTCGTCTATGGCTACACCTTC. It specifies CASSEAGLGVVYGYTF.

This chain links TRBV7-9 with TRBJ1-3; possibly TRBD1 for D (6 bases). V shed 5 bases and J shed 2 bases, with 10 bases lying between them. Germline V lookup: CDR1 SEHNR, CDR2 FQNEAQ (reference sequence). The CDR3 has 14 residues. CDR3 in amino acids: CASSDRQAGNTIYF. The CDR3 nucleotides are TGTGCCAGCAGCGATAGACAGGCTGGAAACACCATATATTTT.

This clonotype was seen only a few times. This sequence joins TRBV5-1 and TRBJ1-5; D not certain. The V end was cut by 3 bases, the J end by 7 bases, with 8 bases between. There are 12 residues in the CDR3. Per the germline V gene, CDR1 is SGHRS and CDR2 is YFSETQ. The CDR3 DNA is TGCGCCAGCAGCTCGGAAACCCAGCCCCAGCATTTT. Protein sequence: CASSSETQPQHF.

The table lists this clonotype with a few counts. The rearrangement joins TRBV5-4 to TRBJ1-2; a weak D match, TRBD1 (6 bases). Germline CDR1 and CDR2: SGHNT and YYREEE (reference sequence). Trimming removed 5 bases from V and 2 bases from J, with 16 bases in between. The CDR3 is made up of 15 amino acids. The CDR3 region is CASSQGGQSNYGYTF. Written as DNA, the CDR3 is TGTGCCAGCAGTCAAGGGGGGCAAAGCAACTATGGCTACACCTTC. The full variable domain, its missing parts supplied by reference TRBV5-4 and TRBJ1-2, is ETGVTQSPTHLIKTRGQQVTLRCSSQSGHNTVSWYQQALGQGPQFIFQYYREEENGRGNFPPRFSGLQFPNYSSELNVNALELDDSALYLCASSQGGQSNYGYTFGSGTRLTVV.

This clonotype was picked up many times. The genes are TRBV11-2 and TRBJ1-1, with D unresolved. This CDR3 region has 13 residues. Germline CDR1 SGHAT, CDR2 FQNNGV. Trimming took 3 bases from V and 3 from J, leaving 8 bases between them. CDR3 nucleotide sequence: TGTGCCAGCAGCTTGGTTTTGGACACTGAAGCTTTCTTT. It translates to CASSLVLDTEAFF.

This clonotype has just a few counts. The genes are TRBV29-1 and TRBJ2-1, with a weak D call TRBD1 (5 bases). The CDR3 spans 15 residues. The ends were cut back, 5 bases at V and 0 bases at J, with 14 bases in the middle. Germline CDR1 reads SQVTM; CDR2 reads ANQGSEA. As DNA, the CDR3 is TGCAGCGTTTGGGAACCGACAGACTCCTACAATGAGCAGTTCTTC. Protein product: CSVWEPTDSYNEQFF.

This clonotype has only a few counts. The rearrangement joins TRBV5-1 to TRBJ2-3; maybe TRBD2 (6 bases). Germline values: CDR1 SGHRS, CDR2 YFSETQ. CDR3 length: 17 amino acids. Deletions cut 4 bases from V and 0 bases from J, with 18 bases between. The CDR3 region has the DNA TGCGCCAGCAGCACTCTTTCCGGGACTTTCAGCACAGATACGCAGTATTTT. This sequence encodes CASSTLSGTFSTDTQYF.

CDR3 DNA sequence: TGTGCCTGGAACCGGGACAGTCCCACAGATACGCAGTATTTT. Protein sequence: CAWNRDSPTDTQYF. The chain joins TRBV30 to TRBJ2-3; TRBD1 aligns across 7 bases. The germline gives CDR1 GTSNPN, CDR2 SVGIG (reference sequence). This CDR3 is 14 amino acids long. The junction had 6 bases not matched to a gene; V was cut back by 4 bases and J by 2 bases.

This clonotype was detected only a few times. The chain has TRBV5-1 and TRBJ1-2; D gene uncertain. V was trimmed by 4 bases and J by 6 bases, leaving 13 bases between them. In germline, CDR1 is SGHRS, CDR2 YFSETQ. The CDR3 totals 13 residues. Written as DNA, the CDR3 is TGCGCCAGCAGCGACGGTCGCGGAGATGGCTACACCTTC. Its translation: CASSDGRGDGYTF. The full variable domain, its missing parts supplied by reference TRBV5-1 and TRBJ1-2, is KAGVTQTPRYLIKTRGQQVTLSCSPISGHRSVSWYQQTPGQGLQFLFEYFSETQRNKGNFPGRFSGRQFSNSRSEMNVSTLELGDSALYLCASSDGRGDGYTFGSGTRLTVV.

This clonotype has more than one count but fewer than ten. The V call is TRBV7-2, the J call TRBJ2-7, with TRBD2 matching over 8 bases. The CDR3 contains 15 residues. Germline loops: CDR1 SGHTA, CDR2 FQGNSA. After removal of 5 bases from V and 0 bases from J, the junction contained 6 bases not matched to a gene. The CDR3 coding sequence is TGTGCCAGCAGCCTCCAGCGGGGGTTCTCCTACGAGCAGTACTTC. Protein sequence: CASSLQRGFSYEQYF.